These 9 T cell receptor beta chains were sequenced from one sample in a study of type 1 and type 2 diabetes patients. Amplification started from genomic DNA. Multiplex PCR with 30 forward and 13 reverse primers amplified the TCR beta CDR3. TCRdb reprocessed the multiplex PCR reads with MiXCR, giving one entry per CDR3 protein. Here the sample spans 250,000 to 300,000 distinct CDR3 sequences, roughly 44% being singletons. Material for sequencing was peripheral blood mononuclear cells (PBMCs). Receptor source: a man between 18 and 35 years old with type 2 diabetes.

There are many counts of this clonotype. J is TRBJ2-2 and V is TRBV11-3; D is perhaps TRBD1 or TRBD2 (5 bases each). The V and J ends lost 5 bases and 0 bases respectively, with 10 bases between them. The CDR3 extends over 15 amino acids. Germline V lookup: CDR1 SGHNT, CDR2 YENEEA. The CDR3 DNA reads TGTGCCAGCAGCCAGGGACCTACGAACACCGGGGAGCTGTTTTTT. It yields the protein CASSQGPTNTGELFF.

The chain uses TRBV15 and TRBJ2-1, with D unresolved. V lost 4 bases and J 5 bases, leaving 15 bases between the germline ends. The germline CDR1 and CDR2 sequences are LNHNV and YYDKDF (reference sequence). The CDR3 consists of 15 residues. CDR3 loop: CATSTQRAFHNEQFF. The CDR3 DNA follows: TGTGCCACCAGCACCCAACGGGCCTTTCACAATGAGCAGTTCTTC.

This clonotype has just a few counts. The J gene is TRBJ1-6, the V gene TRBV5-1, with D hard to call. The CDR3 loop spans 13 amino acids. Germline CDR1 and CDR2: SGHRS and YFSETQ. The germline V and J ends were trimmed by 4 bases and 11 bases, with 13 bases remaining between them. In DNA, the CDR3 is TGCGCCAGCAGCCAATCCCCAGCCACACCCCTCCACTTT. Translated, it gives CASSQSPATPLHF. Drawing the rest from reference TRBV5-1 and TRBJ1-6, the complete variable domain is KAGVTQTPRYLIKTRGQQVTLSCSPISGHRSVSWYQQTPGQGLQFLFEYFSETQRNKGNFPGRFSGRQFSNSRSEMNVSTLELGDSALYLCASSQSPATPLHFGNGTRLTVT.

The rearrangement joins TRBV29-1 to TRBJ2-3; 9 nucleotides align to TRBD2. Germline lookup yields CDR1 SQVTM and CDR2 ANQGSEA. The CDR3 contains 13 residues. J was trimmed by 2 bases and V by 7 bases; bases with no gene match: 4. As DNA, the CDR3 is TGCAGCGCGGCGGGGGGGGACACAGATACGCAGTATTTT. Translating it yields CSAAGGDTDTQYF.

V gene TRBV19 combines with J gene TRBJ2-3; TRBD2 matches at 9 bases. J gave up 7 bases and V 9 bases, and 11 bases lay outside the gene matches. Germline-derived CDR1 and CDR2 are LNHDA and SQIVND (reference sequence). CDR3 length: 14 amino acids. The CDR3 loop is CASSVAGGPNTQYF. As DNA, the CDR3 is TGTGCCAGCAGCGTCGCGGGGGGGCCGAATACGCAGTATTTT.

Concerning this clonotype: The junction and the germline gene differ at one end; a read error may be behind it. The CDR3 reads CAGSTGRGAFYEQYF. The CDR3 nucleotides are TGTGCCGGTAGCACAGGCAGGGGGGCCTTCTACGAGCAGTACTTC. V is TRBV19 and J is TRBJ2-7; D possibly corresponds to TRBD1 (7 bases). This CDR3 contains 15 residues. The V gene's germline CDR1 is LNHDA and CDR2 SQIVND (reference sequence). Full variable domain (remainder filled in from reference TRBV19 and TRBJ2-7): DGGITQSPKYLFRKEGQNVTLSCEQNLNHDAMYWYRQDPGQGLRLIYYSQIVNDFQKGDIAEGYSVSREKKESFPLTVTSAQKNPTAFYLCAGSTGRGAFYEQYFGPGTRLTVT.

The chain has TRBV7-2 and TRBJ2-2; D might be TRBD2 (7 bases). The CDR3 has 15 residues. Germline V gene sequence: CDR1 SGHTA, CDR2 FQGNSA. V was trimmed by 5 bases and J by 4 bases, leaving 14 bases between them. The DNA for the CDR3 is TGTGCCAGCAGCCAAAAGGGGGGGGCCACCGGGGAGCTGTTTTTT. Amino acids: CASSQKGGATGELFF.

V and J are TRBV12-5 and TRBJ1-3; D is perhaps TRBD1 (5 bases). CDR3 length equals 18 residues. Germline lookup yields CDR1 LGHNT and CDR2 FRNRAP. V lost 7 bases and J lost 8, with 30 bases in between. DNA for the CDR3: TGTGCTAGTGCAAACTGGGGGAGGGGAAAGGGGCAGAGGGACACCATATATTTT. Its protein is CASANWGRGKGQRDTIYF.

This clonotype has a handful of counts. The chain recombines TRBV9 with TRBJ2-7, with a tentative D call TRBD1 (5 bases). Germline values: CDR1 SGDLS, CDR2 YYNGEE. The CDR3 is 14 amino acids. V was shortened by 4 bases and J by 5 bases, with 16 bases between the two germline ends. The CDR3 is CASSPPGKFDEQYF. In nucleotides, the CDR3 is TGTGCCAGCAGCCCACCAGGGAAATTCGACGAGCAGTACTTC.